This TCR beta chain was profiled in a study of early T cells in non-severe SARS-CoV-2 infection. Overall study findings and caveats: Anti-spike CD8 responses were favored in VDJdb matching, and private and CD4 specificities were missed.

This clonotype was seen at least ten times. Its target is unknown. Attached unique molecular identifiers marked individual cDNA molecules. TCRdb fed the 5' RACE reads into MiXCR, producing one record per CDR3 protein. The table records over 55,000 distinct CDR3 sequences, 12% of them present only once. Germline loops: CDR1 SGHNT, CDR2 YENEEA. The ends were cut back, 2 bases at V and 4 bases at J, with 13 bases in the middle. This CDR3 contains 15 residues. Sequencing input: whole blood. The chain combines TRBV11-3 with TRBJ2-3; weak D call: TRBD2 (5 bases). This TCR was recovered from an adult who was a healthcare worker with PCR-confirmed SARS-CoV-2 infection or an uninfected control (not recorded which). The CDR3 loop is CASSLQRARSDTQYF. CDR3 DNA sequence: TGTGCCAGCAGCTTACAGAGGGCCAGGTCAGATACGCAGTATTTT.